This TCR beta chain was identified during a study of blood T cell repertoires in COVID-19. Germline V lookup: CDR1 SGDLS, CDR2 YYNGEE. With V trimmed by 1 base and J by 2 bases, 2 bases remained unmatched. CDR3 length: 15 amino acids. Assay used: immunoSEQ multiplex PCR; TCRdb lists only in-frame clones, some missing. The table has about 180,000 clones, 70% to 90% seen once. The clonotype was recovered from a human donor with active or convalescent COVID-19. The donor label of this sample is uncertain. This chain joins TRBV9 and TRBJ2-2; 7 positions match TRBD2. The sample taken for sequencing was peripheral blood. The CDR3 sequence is CASSVLAGNTGELFF. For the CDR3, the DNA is TGTGCCAGCAGCGTATTAGCGGGCAACACCGGGGAGCTGTTTTTT.